This is a list of T cell receptor beta chains from one sample in a study of T-cell reconstitution after alpha-beta-depleted transplantation in children. MiXCR was run by TCRdb on the PCR reads, yielding one entry per CDR3 protein. Here the sample spans about 610,000 distinct CDR3 sequences, roughly a tenth being singletons. Sequencing used PBMCs from the stem cell graft donor, obtained from the stem cell graft. The receptors were sampled from a human donor who donated a stem cell graft to a child with acute myeloid leukemia. The CDR3 runs from the conserved cysteine through the conserved F or W. Fields, in order: D gene, clone size, V gene, J gene, CDR3 DNA, CDR3 protein. A D gene is named only where the DNA matches it firmly. Only part of the rows carry a size: once, few, many, or a class if the clone is expanded.

d_gene: NA
abundance: few
v_gene: TRBV20-1
j_gene: TRBJ2-3
CDR3nt: TGCAGTGCCGGGGGGAGGGGGCAGGGTACGCAGTATTTT
CDR3aa: CSAGGRGQGTQYF

d_gene: NA
abundance: NA
v_gene: TRBV7-3
j_gene: TRBJ2-1
CDR3nt: TGTGCCAGCAGCTTAACGGGGACGGGAGAGGGCAATGAGCAGTTCTTC
CDR3aa: CASSLTGTGEGNEQFF

d_gene: TRBD2
abundance: few
v_gene: TRBV28
j_gene: TRBJ2-5
CDR3nt: TGTGCCAGCAGTTGGACTAGCGGGAGGACAGAGACCCAGTACTTC
CDR3aa: CASSWTSGRTETQYF

d_gene: TRBD1
abundance: NA
v_gene: TRBV7-9
j_gene: TRBJ1-4
CDR3nt: TGTGCCAGCGTCCTACAGGGGGCAACTAATGAAAAACTGTTTTTT
CDR3aa: CASVLQGATNEKLFF

d_gene: NA
abundance: many
v_gene: TRBV7-2
j_gene: TRBJ2-1
CDR3nt: TGTGCCAGCAGCCACAGGGGCTCCCTGGAGGCTAGCGGATACAATGAGCAGTTCTTC
CDR3aa: CASSHRGSLEASGYNEQFF

d_gene: NA
abundance: NA
v_gene: TRBV5-1
j_gene: TRBJ2-6
CDR3nt: TGCGCCAGCAGCTTGGCCCTTGGTCCTGGGGCCAACGTCCTGACTTTC
CDR3aa: CASSLALGPGANVLTF

d_gene: NA
abundance: NA
v_gene: TRBV7-3
j_gene: TRBJ1-1
CDR3nt: TGTGCCAGCAGCTTCCAATCGAACACTGAAGCTTTCTTT
CDR3aa: CASSFQSNTEAFF

d_gene: NA
abundance: few
v_gene: TRBV18
j_gene: TRBJ2-3
CDR3nt: TGTGCCAGCTCACCAAGGGTACAGGGCACCACAGATACGCAGTATTTT
CDR3aa: CASSPRVQGTTDTQYF

d_gene: TRBD1
abundance: NA
v_gene: TRBV9
j_gene: TRBJ1-3
CDR3nt: TGTGCCAGCAGCGCGGGACAGGGTTTCTCTGGAAACACCATATATTTT
CDR3aa: CASSAGQGFSGNTIYF

d_gene: NA
abundance: NA
v_gene: TRBV20-1
j_gene: TRBJ2-4
CDR3nt: TGCAGTGCTAGAAGGGGCAGGGATCGCAACATTCAGTACTTC
CDR3aa: CSARRGRDRNIQYF

d_gene: TRBD2
abundance: NA
v_gene: TRBV12-3/TRBV12-4
j_gene: TRBJ2-1
CDR3nt: TGTGCCAGCAGTTTCGGCGGGAGGAGTTACAATGAGCAGTTCTTC
CDR3aa: CASSFGGRSYNEQFF

d_gene: NA
abundance: few
v_gene: TRBV7-4
j_gene: TRBJ2-4
CDR3nt: TGTGCCAGCAGGGGGGGCATTCAGTACTTC
CDR3aa: CASRGGIQYF

d_gene: TRBD1
abundance: NA
v_gene: TRBV5-6
j_gene: TRBJ1-6
CDR3nt: TGTGCCAGCAGCTTCACGACAGGGGGATCCTATAATTCACCCCTCCACTTT
CDR3aa: CASSFTTGGSYNSPLHF

d_gene: NA
abundance: few
v_gene: TRBV5-4
j_gene: TRBJ2-4
CDR3nt: TGTGCCAGCAGCTTGAGTGCTAGCGCCGAGTACTTC
CDR3aa: CASSLSASAEYF

d_gene: TRBD2
abundance: NA
v_gene: TRBV20-1
j_gene: TRBJ2-5
CDR3nt: TGCTGTGCTAGCGCGTCTAGCGGGAGATACCAAGAGACCCAGTACTTC
CDR3aa: CCASASSGRYQETQYF

d_gene: TRBD1
abundance: NA
v_gene: TRBV10-3
j_gene: TRBJ2-1
CDR3nt: TGTGCCGTAACCGGGACAGTCGCCAATGAGCAGTTCTTC
CDR3aa: CAVTGTVANEQFF

d_gene: NA
abundance: NA
v_gene: TRBV20-1
j_gene: TRBJ2-2
CDR3nt: TGCAGTGCTAGGGGGTGGAACACCGGGGAGCTGTTTTTT
CDR3aa: CSARGWNTGELFF

d_gene: NA
abundance: NA
v_gene: TRBV5-6
j_gene: TRBJ1-2
CDR3nt: TGTGTCAGCAGCTTGGCCGGCCGGGAATTGAATGGCTACACCTTC
CDR3aa: CVSSLAGRELNGYTF

d_gene: NA
abundance: few
v_gene: TRBV7-2
j_gene: TRBJ2-7
CDR3nt: TGTGCCAGCAGCTTATCGGTCGCGGGGACCTACGAGCAGTACTTC
CDR3aa: CASSLSVAGTYEQYF

d_gene: NA
abundance: many
v_gene: TRBV25-1
j_gene: TRBJ2-7
CDR3nt: TGTGCCAGCAGTGGGACCGGTGGCGGCCTTTCGCAGTACTTC
CDR3aa: CASSGTGGGLSQYF